These 9 T cell receptor beta chains came from one sample sequenced in a study of PD-L1 blockade in urothelial cancer (dated by TCRdb to 2015 to 2018). The sample's time point, from its label and the paper: pretreatment peripheral blood. The library relied on the immunoSEQ multiplex PCR assay. The table comes from immuneACCESS by way of TCRdb, which keeps in-frame sequences with V and J called. Part of the clones is missing from these tables; in studies checked, under half for an unresolved V gene and the rest for unknown reasons. Present in this sample are about 63,000 clones, 81% of which were seen just once. The leading ten clones occupy about 2.9% of the sample. The sample consisted of PBMCs, taken around atezolizumab (anti-PD-L1) treatment. The source of these receptors is a man between 65 and 85 years old with urothelial cancer.

The V gene is TRBV21-1, the J gene TRBJ2-3; the D call TRBD2 from the table was never checked on the DNA. TRBV21-1 corresponds to a pseudogene. The CDR3 has 21 residues. The CDR3 protein is CASSKMGEDGPLVLRKDTQYF. CDR3 sequence (DNA): TGTGCCAGCAGCAAAATGGGCGAGGACGGACCACTAGTCTTACGGAAGGATACGCAGTATTTT.

The count of this clone is one. This sequence joins TRBV29-1 and TRBJ1-2; possibly TRBD1 for D (6 bases). Germline V lookup: CDR1 SQVTM, CDR2 ANQGSEA. V dropped 4 bases and J dropped 5 bases, with 20 bases sitting between them. This CDR3 region has 15 residues. The CDR3 sequence: CSVVGWTADFYGYTF. In DNA form, the CDR3 reads TGCAGCGTTGTTGGGTGGACAGCCGATTTTTATGGCTACACCTTC.

J is TRBJ1-4 and V is TRBV30; no reliable D call. The CDR3 is 14 residues long. From germline, CDR1 is GTSNPN and CDR2 SVGIG (reference sequence). The V end lost 4 bases, the J end lost 5 bases, and 14 bases lay between the germline ends. The CDR3 DNA reads TGTGCCTGGAAGCCGGGATCCAACAATGAAAAACTGTTTTTT. It translates to CAWKPGSNNEKLFF.

The J gene is TRBJ1-1, the V gene TRBV6-5, with TRBD1 matching 10 bases. The V segment lost 5 bases and the J segment 4 bases; nucleotides outside the gene matches: 7. In germline, CDR1 is MNHEY, CDR2 SVGAGI. The CDR3 contains 15 residues. As DNA, the CDR3 is TGTGCCAGCAGTCCGGGACAGGGGACGGTCACTGAAGCTTTCTTT. Encoded protein: CASSPGQGTVTEAFF.

This clone was counted between two and nine times. The chain is built from TRBV19 and TRBJ2-2, with 8 bases identical to TRBD1. The trim removed 5 bases at V and 6 bases at J, leaving 8 bases unmatched. In germline, CDR1 is LNHDA, CDR2 SQIVND (reference sequence). CDR3 length: 15 amino acids. The CDR3 sequence is CASSPGQVGPGELFF. CDR3 sequence (DNA): TGTGCCAGTAGTCCGGGACAGGTGGGGCCCGGGGAGCTGTTTTTT. The full variable domain, in which reference TRBV19 and TRBJ2-2 provide the parts outside the CDR3, is DGGITQSPKYLFRKEGQNVTLSCEQNLNHDAMYWYRQDPGQGLRLIYYSQIVNDFQKGDIAEGYSVSREKKESFPLTVTSAQKNPTAFYLCASSPGQVGPGELFFGEGSRLTVL.

This clone has just one count. The J gene is TRBJ2-2, the V gene TRBV10-1; D is unclear. CDR1 WNHNN and CDR2 SYGVQD come from the germline V gene (reference sequence). There are 13 residues in the CDR3. V lost 3 bases, J lost 5 bases, and 7 bases lay in between. As DNA, the CDR3 is TGCGCCAGCAGTGAAAGAGAGACCGGGGAGCTGTTTTTT. Translated, it gives CASSERETGELFF.

This clone was picked up many times. V gene TRBV11-2 combines with J gene TRBJ2-7; 7 positions agree with TRBD2. The CDR3 is 16 residues long. Germline CDR1 reads SGHAT; CDR2 reads FQNNGV. Trimming removed 5 bases from V and 3 bases from J; junction bases left unmatched: 13. CDR3 amino acids: CASSPLGGRDYYEQYF. The CDR3 region has the DNA TGTGCCAGCAGCCCTCTGGGGGGGAGAGATTACTACGAGCAGTACTTC.

J is TRBJ2-1 and V is TRBV5-1, with D possibly TRBD1 on 5 matching bases. This CDR3 region has 14 residues. Per the germline V gene, CDR1 is SGHRS and CDR2 is YFSETQ. V was clipped by 3 bases and J by 4 bases, with 11 bases between them. The CDR3 sequence: CASSSSRQYNEQFF. CDR3 DNA: TGCGCCAGCAGCTCCAGCAGACAGTACAATGAGCAGTTCTTC.

The chain has TRBV5-5 and TRBJ2-1; 9 nucleotides match TRBD1. The CDR3 consists of 14 residues. J lost 7 bases, V lost 1 base, and 3 bases had no gene match. The germline V gene has CDR1 SGHKS and CDR2 YYEKEE (reference sequence). The chain's CDR3 is CASSLMDRGNEQFF. Written as DNA, the CDR3 is TGTGCCAGCAGCTTGATGGACAGGGGAAATGAGCAGTTCTTC.